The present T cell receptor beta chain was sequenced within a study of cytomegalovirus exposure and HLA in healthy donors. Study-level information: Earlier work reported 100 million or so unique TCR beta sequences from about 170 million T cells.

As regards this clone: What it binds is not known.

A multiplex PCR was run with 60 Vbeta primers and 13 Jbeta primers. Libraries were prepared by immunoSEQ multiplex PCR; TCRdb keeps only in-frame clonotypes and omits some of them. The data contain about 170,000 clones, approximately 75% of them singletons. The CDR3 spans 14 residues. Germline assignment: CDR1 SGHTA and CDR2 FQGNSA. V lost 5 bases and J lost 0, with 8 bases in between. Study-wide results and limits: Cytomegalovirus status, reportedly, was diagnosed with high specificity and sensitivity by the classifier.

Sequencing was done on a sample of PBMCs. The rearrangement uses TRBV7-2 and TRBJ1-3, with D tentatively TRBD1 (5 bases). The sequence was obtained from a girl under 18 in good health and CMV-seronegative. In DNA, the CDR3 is TGTGCCAGCAGCAGGGGTTCCTCTGGAAACACCATATATTTT. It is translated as CASSRGSSGNTIYF. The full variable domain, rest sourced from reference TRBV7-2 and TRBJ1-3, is GAGVSQSPSNKVTEKGKDVELRCDPISGHTALYWYRQSLGQGLEFLIYFQGNSAPDKSGLPSDRFSAERTGGSVSTLTIQRTQQEDSAVYLCASSRGSSGNTIYFGEGSWLTVV.